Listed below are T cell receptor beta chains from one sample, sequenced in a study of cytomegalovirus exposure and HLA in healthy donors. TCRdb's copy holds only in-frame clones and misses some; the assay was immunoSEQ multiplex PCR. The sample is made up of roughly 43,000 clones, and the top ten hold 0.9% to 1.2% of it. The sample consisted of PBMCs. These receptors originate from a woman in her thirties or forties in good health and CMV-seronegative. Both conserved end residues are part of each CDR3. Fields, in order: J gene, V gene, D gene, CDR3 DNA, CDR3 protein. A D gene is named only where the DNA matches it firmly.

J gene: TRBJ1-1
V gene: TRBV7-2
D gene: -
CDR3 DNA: TGTGCCAGCAGCTTAGACCCGGTCTACACTGAAGCTTTCTTT
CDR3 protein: CASSLDPVYTEAFF

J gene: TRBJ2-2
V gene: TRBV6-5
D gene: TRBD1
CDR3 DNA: TGTGCCAGCAGTTACTCGACAGGGTCCGGGGAGCTGTTTTTT
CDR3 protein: CASSYSTGSGELFF

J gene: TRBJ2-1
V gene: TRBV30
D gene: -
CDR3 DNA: TGTGCCTGGAGTGGGGCGTACTCCTACAATGAGCAGTTCTTC
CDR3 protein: CAWSGAYSYNEQFF

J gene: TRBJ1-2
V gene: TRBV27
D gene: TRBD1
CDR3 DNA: TGTGCCAGCAGTTTATCGGGCAGGGGGGCCTATTTAGACGGCTACACCTTC
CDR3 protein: CASSLSGRGAYLDGYTF

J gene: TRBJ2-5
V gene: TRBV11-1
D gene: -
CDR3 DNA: TGTGCCAGCAGCTTAGGGGGGGTTCAAGAGACCCAGTACTTC
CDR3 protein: CASSLGGVQETQYF

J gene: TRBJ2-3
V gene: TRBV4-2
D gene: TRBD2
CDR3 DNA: TGTGCCAGCAGCCTCACCGGGACTAGCGGGATCGCAGATACGCAGTATTTT
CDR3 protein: CASSLTGTSGIADTQYF

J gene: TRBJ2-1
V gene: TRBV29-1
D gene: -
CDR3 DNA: TGCAGCGTTGAAGCCCCAGGGCGGCGGGAGCAGTTCTTC
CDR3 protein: CSVEAPGRREQFF

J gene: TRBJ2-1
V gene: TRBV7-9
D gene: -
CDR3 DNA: TGTGCCAGCAGCTTAGGTAGAAGTGGTTACAATGAGCAGTTCTTC
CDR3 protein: CASSLGRSGYNEQFF

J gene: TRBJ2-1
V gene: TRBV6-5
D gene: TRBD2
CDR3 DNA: TGTGCCAGCAGGTCGGGGACTAGCGAATACAATGAGCAGTTCTTC
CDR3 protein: CASRSGTSEYNEQFF

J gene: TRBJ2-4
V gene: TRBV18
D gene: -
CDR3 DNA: TGTGCCAGCTCACCACCCGCCGGGGTTCAGTACTTC
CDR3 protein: CASSPPAGVQYF

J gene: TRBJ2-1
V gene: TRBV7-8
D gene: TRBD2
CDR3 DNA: TGTGCCAGCAGCGAGGGGACTAGCGGGAACTTCTATGAGCAGTTCTTC
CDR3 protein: CASSEGTSGNFYEQFF

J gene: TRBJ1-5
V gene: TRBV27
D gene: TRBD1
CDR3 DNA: TGTGCCAGCAGGGCGAGAGACAGGGGAACCCAGCCCCAGCATTTT
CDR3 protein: CASRARDRGTQPQHF

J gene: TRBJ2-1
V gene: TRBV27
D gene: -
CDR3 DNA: TGTGCCAGCAGTGGCCTGATAGCGGTCTCCTACAATGAGCAGTTCTTC
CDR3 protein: CASSGLIAVSYNEQFF

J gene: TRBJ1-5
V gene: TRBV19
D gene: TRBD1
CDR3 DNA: TGTGCCAGTAGTAATATCCAGGGGGGACCTCATCAGCCCCAGCATTTT
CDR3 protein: CASSNIQGGPHQPQHF

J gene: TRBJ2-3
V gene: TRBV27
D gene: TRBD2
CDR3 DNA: TGTGCCAGCAGTGAGACTAGCGGGAGGGCCATAGATAAGCAGTATTTT
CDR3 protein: CASSETSGRAIDKQYF

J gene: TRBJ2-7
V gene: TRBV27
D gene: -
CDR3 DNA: TGTGCCAGCAGTTCCACGGACAGCCTCTACGAGCAGTACTTC
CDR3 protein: CASSSTDSLYEQYF

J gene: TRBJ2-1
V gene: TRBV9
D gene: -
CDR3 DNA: TGTGCCAGCAGCGTTGGGGAGTACAATGAGCAGTTCTTC
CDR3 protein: CASSVGEYNEQFF

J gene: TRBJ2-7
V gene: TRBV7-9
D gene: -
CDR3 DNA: TGTGCCAGCAGCAGCCGGGAAAGGCCAGCCTACGAGCAGTACTTC
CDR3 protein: CASSSRERPAYEQYF

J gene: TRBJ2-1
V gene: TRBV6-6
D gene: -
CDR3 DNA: TGTGCCAGCAGGCAAGCGAGGGTCACGACCGACAATGAGCAGTTCTTC
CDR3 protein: CASRQARVTTDNEQFF

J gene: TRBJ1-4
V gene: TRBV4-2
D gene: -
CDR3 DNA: TGTGCCAGCAGCCCGCGGGGGGCCGATAATGAAAAACTGTTTTTT
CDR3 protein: CASSPRGADNEKLFF

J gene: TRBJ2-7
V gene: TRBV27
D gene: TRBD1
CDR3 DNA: TGTGCCAGCAGTTTAGGGCCGACAGGGACCTACGAGCAGTACTTC
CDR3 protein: CASSLGPTGTYEQYF

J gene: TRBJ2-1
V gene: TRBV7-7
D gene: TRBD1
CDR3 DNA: TGTGCTAGCAGCCCCGGACAGGGAAGGACCGACAATGAGCAGTTCTTC
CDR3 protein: CASSPGQGRTDNEQFF

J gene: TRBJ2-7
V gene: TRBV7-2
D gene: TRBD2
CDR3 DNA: TGTGCCAGCGGGATAGCGGGACTAGTCTACGAGCAGTACTTC
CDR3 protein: CASGIAGLVYEQYF

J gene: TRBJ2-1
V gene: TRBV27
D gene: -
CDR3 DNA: TGTGCCACCTCGGCGGGCACAACCATCTTCAATGAGCAGTTCTTC
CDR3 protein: CATSAGTTIFNEQFF

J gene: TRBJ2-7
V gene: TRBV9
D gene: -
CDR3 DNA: TGTGCCAGCAGCGTAGGGGGCTCAGTCCACGAGCAGTACTTC
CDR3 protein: CASSVGGSVHEQYF

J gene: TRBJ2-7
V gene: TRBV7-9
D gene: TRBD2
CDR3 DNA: TGTGCCAGCAGCTTCCCACTAGCGGGAGGGCCCCACGAGCAGTACTTC
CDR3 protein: CASSFPLAGGPHEQYF

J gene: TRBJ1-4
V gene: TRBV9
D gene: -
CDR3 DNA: TGTGCCAGCAGCCTCAGGGAGGGGTTATATGAAAAACTGTTTTTT
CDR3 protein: CASSLREGLYEKLFF

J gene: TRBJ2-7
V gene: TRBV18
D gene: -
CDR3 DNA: TGTGCCAGCTCACCGGCGTGGGAGTACGAGCAGTACTTC
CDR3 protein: CASSPAWEYEQYF

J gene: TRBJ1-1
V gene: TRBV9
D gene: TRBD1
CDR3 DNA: TGTGCCAGCAGCGTAGTCCAGGGGGCCACTGAAGCTTTCTTT
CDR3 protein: CASSVVQGATEAFF